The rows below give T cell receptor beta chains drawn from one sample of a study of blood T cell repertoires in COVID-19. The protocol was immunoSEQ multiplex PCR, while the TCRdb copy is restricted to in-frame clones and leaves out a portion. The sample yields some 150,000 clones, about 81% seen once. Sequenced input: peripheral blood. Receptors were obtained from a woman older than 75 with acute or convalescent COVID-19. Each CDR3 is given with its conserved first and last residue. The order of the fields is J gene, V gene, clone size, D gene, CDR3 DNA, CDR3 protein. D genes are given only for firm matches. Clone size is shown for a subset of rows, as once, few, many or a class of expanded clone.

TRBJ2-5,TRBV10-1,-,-,TGCGCCAGCAGTGACAGCCAAGAGACCCAGTACTTC,CASSDSQETQYF
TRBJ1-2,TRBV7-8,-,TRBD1,TGTGCCAGCAGCCAAGCCAGGGACAGCCACTTCTATGGCTACACCTTC,CASSQARDSHFYGYTF
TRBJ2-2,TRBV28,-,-,TGTGCCAGCAGGCCGGGACGGATATGGCGGGGCACCGGGGAGCTGTTTTTT,CASRPGRIWRGTGELFF
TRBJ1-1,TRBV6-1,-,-,TGTGCCAGCAGTGAATGGGGACAAGGGAACACTGAAGCTTTCTTT,CASSEWGQGNTEAFF
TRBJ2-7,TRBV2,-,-,TGTGCCGGGGGACTGGGAGCCTACGAGCAGTACTTC,CAGGLGAYEQYF
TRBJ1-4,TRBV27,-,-,TGTGCCAGCAGTTTAAGGTGGGGAGGTGCAACTAATGAAAAACTGTTTTTT,CASSLRWGGATNEKLFF
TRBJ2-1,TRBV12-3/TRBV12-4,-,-,TGTGCCAGCAGCATACAGGGCTCGGGTGAGCAGTTCTTC,CASSIQGSGEQFF
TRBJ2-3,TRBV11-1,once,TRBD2,TGTGCCAGCAGCCCGAGACTAGCAAGCACAGATACGCAGTATTTT,CASSPRLASTDTQYF
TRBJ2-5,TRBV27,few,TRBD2,TGTGCCAGCTCCCGGACCCCGAAAGGGCGGGAGGCCCAAGAGACCCAGTACTTC,CASSRTPKGREAQETQYF
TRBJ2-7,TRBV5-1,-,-,TGCGCCAGCAGCTTGGACCGGGCAGGGGCCACCTTC,CASSLDRAGATF
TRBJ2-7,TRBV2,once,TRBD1,TGTGCCAGCAGACGGACAGGGCACGACTCCTACGAGCAGTACTTC,CASRRTGHDSYEQYF
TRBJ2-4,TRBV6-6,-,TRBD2,TGTGCCAGCAGTTACTCGAATGGGATAGCGGGGGAGTACTTC,CASSYSNGIAGEYF
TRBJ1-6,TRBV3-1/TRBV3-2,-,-,TGTGCCAGCAGCACCTCCGGCGGTGGCTCACCCCTCCACTTT,CASSTSGGGSPLHF
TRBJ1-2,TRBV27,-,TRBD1,TGTGCCAGCAGTCCTATGGGACAGTTAAATTATGGCTACACCTTC,CASSPMGQLNYGYTF
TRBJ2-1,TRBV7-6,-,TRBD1,TGTGCCAGCAGCGCACACAGGGGGCGAAACCCCCCGTCCAACAATGAGCAGTTCTTC,CASSAHRGRNPPSNNEQFF
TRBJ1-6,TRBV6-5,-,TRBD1,TGTGCCAGCAGTAGACAGGGGTTGGATTCACCCCTCCACTTT,CASSRQGLDSPLHF
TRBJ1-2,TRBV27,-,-,TGTGCCAGCAGTTTAAAGCCCGCCCCAAGTAATGGCTACACCTTC,CASSLKPAPSNGYTF
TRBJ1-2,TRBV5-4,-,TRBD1,TGTGCCAGCAGCGACGGACAGGGGTATGGCTACACCTTC,CASSDGQGYGYTF
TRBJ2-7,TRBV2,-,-,TGTGCCAGCAGGGAGAGACAGGCTTCCTACGAGCAGTACTTC,CASRERQASYEQYF
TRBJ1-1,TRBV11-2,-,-,TGTGCCAGCACCTCTCTACAGCCAAACACTGAAGCTTTCTTT,CASTSLQPNTEAFF
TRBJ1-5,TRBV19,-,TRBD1,TGTGCCAGTAGTGAGGGGGCTGCCGTGCCCCAGCATTTT,CASSEGAAVPQHF
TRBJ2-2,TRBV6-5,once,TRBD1,TGTGCCAGCACCTGGACAGGCACCGCCGGGGAGCTGTTTTTT,CASTWTGTAGELFF
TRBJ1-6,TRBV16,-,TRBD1,TGTGCCAGCAGCCAATTTCCACCGGGACAGGCTCGCCCATCACCCCTCCTCACCCTCCACTTT,CASSQFPPGQARPSPLLTLHF
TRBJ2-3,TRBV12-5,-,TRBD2,TGTGCTAGTGGGCGGGGGGCCGCTAGCACAGATACGCAGTATTTT,CASGRGAASTDTQYF
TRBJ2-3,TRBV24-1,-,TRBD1,TGTGCCACCAGAGACAGGGAGAGCACAGATACGCAGTATTTT,CATRDRESTDTQYF
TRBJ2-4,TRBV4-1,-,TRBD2,TGCGCCAGCAGCGTACTAGCGGGAGACCTCAAAAACATTCAGTACTTC,CASSVLAGDLKNIQYF
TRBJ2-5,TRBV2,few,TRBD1,TGTGCCAGCAGGATGACTGGACAGGTACAAGAGACCCAGTACTTC,CASRMTGQVQETQYF
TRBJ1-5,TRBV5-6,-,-,TGTGCCAGCAGCTTGGGTCAGGGCTATCAGCCCCAGCATTTT,CASSLGQGYQPQHF
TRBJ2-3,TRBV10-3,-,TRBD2,TGTGCCATCCGGCCCACTAGCGGGAAGGCGACTAGCACAGATACGCAGTATTTT,CAIRPTSGKATSTDTQYF
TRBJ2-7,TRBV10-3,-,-,TGTGCCATCAGCCACACCTACGAGCAGTACTTC,CAISHTYEQYF
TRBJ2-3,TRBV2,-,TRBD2,TGTGCCAGCGCGGTCGAGCGGGGGGATCAAGATACGCAGTATTTT,CASAVERGDQDTQYF
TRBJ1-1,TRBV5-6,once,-,TGTGCCAGCAGCTTGGATTCTCGCAGGTTCAATCCCGCTGTCCCCGAAGCTTTCTTT,CASSLDSRRFNPAVPEAFF
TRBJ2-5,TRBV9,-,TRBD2,TGTGCCAGCAGCGTGGCCGGGGGGGCTTCAGAGACCCAGTACTTC,CASSVAGGASETQYF
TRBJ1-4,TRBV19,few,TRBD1,TGTGCCACCAGGGACAGGGGAGATGAAAAACTGTTTTTT,CATRDRGDEKLFF
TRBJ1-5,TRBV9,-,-,TGTGCCAGCAGCGCTTGGACGGACAGAAGCAATCAGCCCCAGCATTTT,CASSAWTDRSNQPQHF
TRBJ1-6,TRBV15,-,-,TGTGCCACCAGCAGACAAAATCGGTACGAACCCCTCCACTTT,CATSRQNRYEPLHF
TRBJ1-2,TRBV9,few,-,TGTGCCAGCAGCGGGTATCGCTCTCAGGGCGTTGGCTACACCTTC,CASSGYRSQGVGYTF
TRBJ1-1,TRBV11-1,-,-,TGTGCCAGCAGCTTATTAGGGGTGAACACTGAAGCTTTCTTT,CASSLLGVNTEAFF
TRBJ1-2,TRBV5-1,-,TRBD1,TGCGCCAGCAGTTACGGCGCCCCCGGGACAGATGGCTACACCTTC,CASSYGAPGTDGYTF
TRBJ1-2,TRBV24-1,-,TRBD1,TGTGCCACCAGTGAAGAGTACAGGGGTGACGGCTACACCTTC,CATSEEYRGDGYTF
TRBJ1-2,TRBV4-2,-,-,TGTGCCAGCGCCGCGGCAGGGCCGCTGAACTATGGCTACACCTTC,CASAAAGPLNYGYTF
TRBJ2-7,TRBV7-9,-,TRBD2,TGTGCCAGCAGCTCAGGGGCAGGACTAGCGGCCTACGAGCAGTACTTC,CASSSGAGLAAYEQYF
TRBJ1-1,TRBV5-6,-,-,TGTGCCAGTTCCCCGACAGGCCCCATGAACACTGAAGCTTTCTTT,CASSPTGPMNTEAFF
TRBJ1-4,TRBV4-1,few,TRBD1,TGCGCCAGCAGCCAGCTCCCCGGGACAGGTGAAAAACTGTTTTTT,CASSQLPGTGEKLFF
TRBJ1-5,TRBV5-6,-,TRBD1,TGTGCCAGCAGCGTTGGACAGGGGACCAACAATCAGCCCCAGCATTTT,CASSVGQGTNNQPQHF
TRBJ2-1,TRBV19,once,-,TGTGCCAGTAGTATACTGGGCAGGGTCAATGAGCAGTTCTTC,CASSILGRVNEQFF
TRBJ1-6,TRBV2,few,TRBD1,TGTGCCTGGAAAGGGACAGACGCTGGTTCACCCCTCCACTTT,CAWKGTDAGSPLHF
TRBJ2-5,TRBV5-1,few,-,TGCGCCAGCACGATGACAGGAACGGCAGAAGAGACCCAGTACTTC,CASTMTGTAEETQYF
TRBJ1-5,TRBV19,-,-,TGTGCCAGTAGTGATGATAGCGGTCAGCCCCAGCATTTT,CASSDDSGQPQHF
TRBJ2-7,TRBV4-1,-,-,TGCGCCAGCAGCCAAGACAGGGGTATAAGCTACGAGCAGTACTTC,CASSQDRGISYEQYF
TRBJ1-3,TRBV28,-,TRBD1,TGTGCCAGCAGTTCTTTCCCTTGGACAGGCCGCTCTGGAAACACCATATATTTT,CASSSFPWTGRSGNTIYF